The T cell receptor beta chain under discussion was sequenced for a study of cytomegalovirus exposure and HLA in healthy donors. The length of the CDR3 is 17 residues. V lost 4 bases, J lost 5 bases, and 20 bases lay in between. Germline V CDR1 and CDR2: SEHNR, FQNEAQ (reference sequence). PCR amplification relied on 60 Vbeta primers (plus 13 Jbeta primers). Sequencing was performed with immunoSEQ multiplex PCR; in TCRdb, only in-frame clones are kept and a portion is missing. The sample lists roughly 100,000 clones; about 72% were seen once. Study observations and caveats: V- and J-gene trimming in TCR beta was tied to a missense DCLRE1C variant by an analysis performed later.

To note about this clone: No antigen is known for it.

Sequenced material: PBMCs. V usage is TRBV7-9 and J usage is TRBJ2-2; D possibly corresponds to TRBD1 (7 bases). The sequence came from a woman aged 55-70 years in good health and CMV-seropositive. For the CDR3, the DNA is TGTGCCAGCAGCTCGGGAATGTTGCCAGGGGGGACCGGGGAGCTGTTTTTT. It encodes CASSSGMLPGGTGELFF.